The present entry profiles one T cell receptor (beta chain) with its context. Trimming shortened V by 4 bases and J by 2 bases, and 20 bases separated the two germline ends. Germline V gene lookup returns CDR1 SQVTM and CDR2 ANQGSEA. The CDR3 covers 16 residues. This specimen comes from a study of TIL therapy for anti-PD-1-resistant metastatic lung cancer. Overall study context: Tumors were harvested before any PD-1/PD-L1 blockade. Tumors had a median PD-L1 proportion score of 6%. Median tumor mutation burden was about 1.5 mutations per megabase.

Time point noted: pre-treatment sample, taken before nivolumab and TIL therapy. The immunoSEQ assay was v3. The protocol was immunoSEQ multiplex PCR, while the TCRdb copy is restricted to in-frame clones and leaves out a portion. The sample has approximately 17,000 clones, about three quarters seen once. This specimen consisted of blood, obtained at baseline. The TCR was taken from a person aged 25-85 years with non-small cell lung cancer. The chain joins TRBV29-1 to TRBJ1-1, with D tentatively TRBD1 (5 bases). The CDR3 loop is CSVVEPRQIYNTEAFF. As DNA, the CDR3 is TGCAGCGTTGTTGAACCGCGACAGATCTACAACACTGAAGCTTTCTTT.